The 8 T cell receptor gamma chains below were found in one sample sequenced in a study of Vδ1+ human thymocytes. Whole-study results and caveats: Highly polyclonal TRG and TRD repertoires with Gaussian CDR3 length distributions appeared in thymus.

These receptors' targets are unknown. Extracted RNA was reverse transcribed into cDNA. CDR3 amplicons came from multiplex PCR with pooled V-gene forward and constant-region reverse primers. TCRdb reprocessed the multiplex PCR reads through CATT. This table holds around 12,000 gamma-chain clones, around 40% found once. The specimen was Vdelta1+ gamma-delta thymocytes from the thymus. Subset given: FACS-sorted CD3+ TCRalphabeta- TCRVdelta1+ TCRVdelta2- thymocytes. These TCRs come from a boy younger than two who had congenital heart surgery.

This clone showed up just once. A read error may explain this, as a much larger clone is one base away. This chain uses TRGV3 with TRGJ1 or TRGJ2. The J gene, not given by TCRdb, was assigned here from a germline match of the nucleotide sequence. This CDR3 comprises 12 residues. Germline V gene lookup returns CDR1 VTNTFY and CDR2 YDVSTARD (reference sequence). J gave up 3 bases and V 4 bases, and 3 bases lay outside the gene matches. CDR3 nucleotide sequence: TGTGCCACCTGGGAACCTTATTATAAGAAACTCTTT. It yields the protein CATWEPYYKKLF.

V and J are TRGV3 and TRGJ1 or TRGJ2. TCRdb supplies no J gene; here it was assigned by aligning the nucleotide sequence to germline. The CDR3 contains 12 residues. The J segment lost 12 bases and the V segment lost 3 bases, leaving 11 bases of the junction unmatched. Germline loops: CDR1 VTNTFY, CDR2 YDVSTARD (reference sequence). The CDR3 DNA sequence: TGTGCCACCTGGGACCAGGCCTTTCGGAAACTCTTT. It encodes CATWDQAFRKLF.

This chain joins TRGV3 and TRGJ1 or TRGJ2. TCRdb gives no J gene; it was assigned here by matching the DNA to germline. This CDR3 contains 14 residues. The V gene's germline CDR1 is VTNTFY and CDR2 YDVSTARD (reference sequence). The V gene end was trimmed by 1 base and the J gene end by 10 bases; junction bases not matched to a gene: 13. Here the CDR3 reads CATWDRGRNWKKLF. The CDR3 DNA follows: TGTGCCACCTGGGACAGAGGGAGAAATTGGAAGAAACTCTTT.

The chain links TRGV9 to TRGJ1 or TRGJ2. Germline assignment: CDR1 GITISATS and CDR2 ISYDGTV (reference sequence). This CDR3 is 15 amino acids long. Trimming cost V 3 bases and J 7 bases; bases outside gene matches: 15. The CDR3 loop is CALWEPHLGGYKKLF. Written as DNA, the CDR3 is TGTGCCTTGTGGGAGCCCCACTTGGGTGGATATAAGAAACTCTTT.

As for this clone: One end of the junction is discordant with germline, which a read error may explain. The V gene is TRGV3, the J gene TRGJ1 or TRGJ2. TCRdb leaves out the J gene; it was filled in here by matching the DNA to germline. This CDR3 region has 16 residues. Germline V lookup: CDR1 VTNTFY, CDR2 YDVSTARD (reference sequence). CDR3 DNA sequence: TGTGCCTCCTGGGACAGGCTTCATTTATTTTTGTATAAGAAACTCTTT. This codes for CASWDRLHLFLYKKLF.

This clone was observed a handful of times. This specimen includes other DNA sequences encoding the same CDR3. The genes are TRGV4 and TRGJ1 or TRGJ2. Trimming removed 3 bases from V and 7 bases from J; junction bases left unmatched: 3. The CDR3 extends over 11 amino acids. In germline, CDR1 is EGSTGY, CDR2 YDSYTSSV. The CDR3 loop reads CATWDSYKKLF. CDR3 nucleotides: TGTGCCACCTGGGATTCCTATAAGAAACTCTTT.

This chain joins TRGV3 and TRGJ1 or TRGJ2. The J gene was not available in TCRdb and was assigned here by matching the DNA to germline segments. In germline, CDR1 is VTNTFY, CDR2 YDVSTARD (reference sequence). The CDR3 length is 13 residues. Trimming at V came to 0 bases and at J to 7 bases, leaving 6 bases not matched to a gene. The CDR3 here is CATWDRHCYKKLF. The CDR3 region has the DNA TGTGCCACCTGGGACAGGCATTGCTATAAGAAACTCTTT.

The chain has TRGV5 and TRGJ1 or TRGJ2. TCRdb leaves out the J gene; it was filled in here by matching the DNA to germline. The CDR3 has 14 amino acids. Germline trimming cut 2 bases from V and 11 bases from J; bases unmatched to any gene: 15. From germline, CDR1 is VINAFY and CDR2 YDVSNSKD. The DNA for the CDR3 is TGTGCCACCTGGGACAAGCCCATTCTGAGGCAGAAACTCTTT. It is translated as CATWDKPILRQKLF.